The source of this T cell receptor beta chain is a study of radiotherapy plus CTLA-4 blockade in lung cancer (dated by TCRdb to the late 2010s). Turning to the overall study: Among enrolled patients, 15% to 20% had an objective response and about 30% reached disease control.

What the research found in general, with its limitations: The strongest predictors of response, as reported, were early dynamic changes in blood T cell clones along with a rise in serum interferon-beta after radiation. After treatment with radiotherapy and ipilimumab, TCR clones that came from tumors expanded in the peripheral blood.

Library creation used the immunoSEQ multiplex PCR assay. TCRdb took this table from immuneACCESS and kept in-frame rearrangements with V and J called. Such tables lack part of the clones; where checked against another copy, unresolved V genes explain under half of the gap, and the rest is unexplained. Counted in this sample were some 110,000 clones; 85% to 90% of them appeared once. The ten most abundant clones make up 6.9% of the sample. A word on this clone: The antigen it recognizes is unknown. Per-base quality was not reported, and no clone a single base away is much larger than it.

Focal radiation therapy combined with CTLA-4 blockade (ipilimumab) was tested in patients with chemo-refractory metastatic non-small-cell lung cancer. V is trimmed back by 2 bases and J by 7 bases, and the junction contains 12 bases that no gene match accounts for. CDR1 and CDR2 are read off the germline V gene as MNHNS and SASEGT. From the cysteine up to the phenylalanine, the CDR3 has a length of 18 residues. The retained sequence is limited to the CDR3, 54 bases, with the frame set at the first base. The clonotype was recovered from a human donor with non-small cell lung cancer that progressed on radiotherapy plus ipilimumab. Here the chain combines TRBV6-1 and TRBJ2-7, and 15 junctional nucleotides match TRBD2. Sequences were derived from peripheral blood, sampled from a patient treated with radiotherapy plus ipilimumab. In nucleotides, the sequence is TGTGCCAGCAGTGAAACCGGACTAGCGGGAGGGGTCTGGGGTGAGCAGTACTTC. Translated, it gives CASSETGLAGGVWGEQYF.